This TCR beta chain was sequenced during a study of T cells expressing NK-cell markers. Study-level background: Repertoires of TCR beta were obtained from T cells sorted as CD3+CD56+NKG2C+, CD3+CD56+NKG2C- and CD3+CD56-NKG2C+. Just one sequenced donor of eight was HCMV-seronegative, while seven were seropositive. Overall study results and limits: HCMV specificity was not established for the expanded NKG2C+ T cell clones. Dominant NKG2C+ clonotypes made up roughly 1.0-7.5% of CD8+ T cells in roughly 6 donors.

TCRdb processed the 5' RACE reads again and assigns one entry to each CDR3 protein, with no DNA. Its listing shows 300,000 to 450,000 distinct CDR3 sequences. With regard to this clonotype: Its antigen is currently unknown.

Germline assignment: CDR1 LNHNV and CDR2 YYDKDF (reference sequence). The CDR3 runs to 17 residues. The chain uses TRBV15 and TRBJ2-5; the D call from TCRdb, TRBD2, cannot be confirmed without DNA. What was sequenced was blood T cells: a sorted CD56 or NKG2C T cell subset, CD4+ or CD8+ T cells, or bulk PBMC T cells (not recorded which). The sequence derives from a man aged 18-70 years in good health. The CDR3 loop is CATSRVGGGGLQETQYF.